This is a list of T cell receptor beta chains from one sample in a study of cytomegalovirus exposure and HLA in healthy donors. Using immunoSEQ multiplex PCR, the repertoire was profiled, and TCRdb retains in-frame clones only, with some absent. The sample yields about 190,000 clones, roughly 73% seen once. The sequenced sample consisted of PBMCs. The receptors here all came from a woman younger than 45 in good health and CMV-seronegative. The CDR3 runs from the conserved cysteine through the conserved F or W. A D gene is named only where the DNA matches it firmly. Rows give clone size only sometimes, using once, few, many, or a class for an expanded clone.

d_gene | j_gene | v_gene | abundance | CDR3aa | CDR3nt
. | TRBJ2-6 | TRBV25-1 | . | CASSDLDSFSSGANVLTF | TGTGCCAGCAGTGACTTGGACAGCTTTAGCTCTGGGGCCAACGTCCTGACTTTC
TRBD1 | TRBJ2-7 | TRBV5-1 | few | CASSSLPRGRTYEQYF | TGCGCCAGCAGCTCACTCCCCAGGGGGAGAACCTACGAGCAGTACTTC
TRBD2 | TRBJ2-1 | TRBV11-3 | . | CASSGPRGTSGVHEQFF | TGTGCCAGCAGCGGCCCGCGGGGGACTAGCGGGGTGCATGAGCAGTTCTTC
TRBD1 | TRBJ2-2 | TRBV18 | . | CASSKRRQGRGTGELFF | TGTGCCAGCTCAAAGAGAAGACAGGGTCGCGGCACCGGGGAGCTGTTTTTT
. | TRBJ1-1 | TRBV29-1 | . | CSVEGQRMNTEAFF | TGCAGCGTTGAAGGACAACGAATGAACACTGAAGCTTTCTTT
TRBD2 | TRBJ2-5 | TRBV2 | . | CASGGSGANKETQYF | TGTGCCAGCGGGGGGAGCGGGGCCAACAAAGAGACCCAGTACTTC
. | TRBJ1-4 | TRBV7-9 | few | CASSLGRDGEKLFF | TGTGCCAGCAGCTTGGGGAGGGACGGTGAAAAACTGTTTTTT
. | TRBJ2-7 | TRBV11-2 | once | CASGGAGEREQYF | TGTGCCAGCGGCGGGGCTGGTGAACGGGAGCAGTACTTC
. | TRBJ2-1 | TRBV10-3 | few | CAVAVQGADEQFF | TGTGCCGTGGCGGTTCAGGGTGCGGATGAGCAGTTCTTC
TRBD1 | TRBJ1-6 | TRBV5-5 | few | CASMMGQSNSPLHF | TGTGCCAGCATGATGGGACAGTCTAATTCACCCCTCCACTTT
TRBD1 | TRBJ2-7 | TRBV30 | . | CAWTTGTGSYEQYF | TGTGCCTGGACAACCGGGACAGGGTCCTACGAGCAGTACTTC
. | TRBJ1-3 | TRBV6-1 | . | CASSERVSSGNTIYF | TGTGCCAGCAGTGAACGCGTAAGCTCTGGAAACACCATATATTTT
TRBD2 | TRBJ2-1 | TRBV6-5 | . | CASSYVRGVYNEQFF | TGTGCCAGCAGTTACGTGCGGGGGGTCTACAATGAGCAGTTCTTC
. | TRBJ1-6 | TRBV7-8 | . | CASSLGRLSAENSPLHF | TGTGCCAGCAGCCTCGGGAGGCTCTCGGCTGAGAATTCACCCCTCCACTTT
TRBD2 | TRBJ2-7 | TRBV9 | . | CASSDSGSSYEQYF | TGTGCCAGCAGCGATAGCGGGAGCTCCTACGAGCAGTACTTC
. | TRBJ1-1 | TRBV19 | . | CASSTTVLGTEAFF | TGTGCCAGTAGTACGACAGTCCTCGGAACTGAAGCTTTCTTT
TRBD2 | TRBJ2-3 | TRBV4-3 | . | CASSQGVAGSTDTQYF | TGCGCCAGCAGCCAAGGGGTAGCGGGCAGCACAGATACGCAGTATTTT
. | TRBJ2-7 | TRBV11-1 | . | CASSLASTGFEQYF | TGTGCCAGCAGCTTAGCCTCGACAGGATTCGAGCAGTACTTC
TRBD1 | TRBJ1-5 | TRBV7-9 | . | CASSLGQGGQPQHF | TGTGCCAGCAGCCTGGGACAGGGTGGGCAGCCCCAGCATTTT
. | TRBJ1-1 | TRBV7-7 | . | CASSLEGGTEAFF | TGTGCCAGCAGCTTAGAAGGGGGCACTGAAGCTTTCTTT